This TCR beta chain came from a study of T cell responses to AZD1222 COVID-19 vaccine (dated by TCRdb to 2020 to 2023). Background on the whole study: AZD1222 recipients whose second dose came at about 4 weeks and those whose second dose came at about 12 weeks were combined into one group, since spike-specific TCR depth and breadth did not differ between the two schedules. A total of more than 230 trial participants underwent TCR sequencing, of whom 207 received two doses of AZD1222 and around 26 received two doses of the MenACWY control vaccine. Enrollment into the trials was organized by age into subgroups of 18-55, 56-69 and 70-plus years, and those subgroups contained roughly 160, 29 and 62 TCR-sequenced participants, respectively.

The CDR3 goes from the cysteine to the phenylalanine over 14 residues. The kept DNA is CDR3 alone, 42 bases in frame from the first base. Cut back by 0 bases and 4 bases, the V and J ends lie 11 bases apart. CDR1 SGHDT and CDR2 YYEEEE are derived from the germline V gene. The CDR3 regions of human TCRbeta chains were analyzed by immunosequencing. As for the authors' bioinformatics: TCRs in the repertoires were matched against a reference library of SARS-CoV-2-specific TCRs that had been generated with the MIRA antigen-specificity platform. Breadth was defined as the fraction of unique TCRs that were SARS-CoV-2-associated. Depth was defined as the fraction of total T cells that were SARS-CoV-2-associated. Using the MIRA data, every spike-specific TCR was mapped to the spike region that the TCR reacted to and assigned to either a CD4 or a CD8 class. Log10-transformed breadth and depth values were compared by one-way ANOVA with Sidak's multiple comparisons tests. What TCRdb holds here is the immuneACCESS table cut down to in-frame rearrangements. Part of the clones is not present; checked against another copy, under half of the missing clones reflect an unresolved V gene, and the others are unexplained. Clonal size and the V and J genes are those of that table, whereas D and trimming came from the DNA. The sample table holds 95,000 to 150,000 clones, of which approximately 89% were seen once. The top ten clones comprise around 9.3% of the sample.

The full study reports these points: Because no day 14 peak-response samples were available, the repertoires could be characterized only after the peak T cell response. Vaccine-associated CD4 TCRs spanned the whole spike protein, with dominant responses in regions 160-218 and 743-854. Participants were mostly white British and included more females than males, and it was suggested by the authors that clonal diversity may have been underestimated. Conclusions about previously exposed vaccinees were limited because only 6 or 7 AZD1222 recipients were SARS-CoV-2 seropositive at baseline. The 56-69-year group was small, and its depth increase did not reach significance, likely because of low power. After two AZD1222 doses, both the breadth and the depth of spike-specific TCRs were significantly higher than at day 0 and than in MenACWY recipients. Reportedly, close to half of the unique spike-specific TCRs recognized epitopes lying outside the regions that are mutated in the B.1.351 and B.1.1.7 variants.

The sample's time point label, in plain terms: baseline before first vaccination. Vaccinee samples were obtained from the UK trials COV001 and COV002, which included a single-blind randomized controlled phase 2/3 trial of AZD1222 (ChAdOx1 nCoV-19) in healthy adults. For TCRbeta chain sequencing, PBMC samples from trial participants were taken at day 0 and at day 28 after the second dose. Details on this clone: No antigen is known for it. Qualities for individual bases were not recorded, and no much larger clone is one base off.

The V and J segments used are TRBV5-6 and TRBJ2-7; tentative D gene TRBD1, with 6 bases matching. The clonotype originates from an adult in good health. Sequencing used peripheral blood, obtained on day 0 of AZD1222 vaccination. The nucleotide sequence reads as follows: TGTGCCAGCAGCTTGGTTCAGGGGATATACGAGCAGTACTTC. Its coded protein is CASSLVQGIYEQYF.